Given below is one T cell receptor beta chain in context. Its antigen remains unidentified. Repertoires were generated with immunoSEQ multiplex PCR, while TCRdb's copy carries only in-frame clones and drops some. Among under 150,000 clones listed, more than 85% were seen once. The data belong to a study of T cell responses to AZD1222 COVID-19 vaccine. Study results and limitations: There were repertoire samples only from the period after the peak T cell response. As reported, nearly half of all spike-specific TCRs target variant regions that are unmutated.

The CDR3 is made up of 14 amino acids. The germline CDR1 and CDR2 sequences are SGDLS and YYNGEE. With 0 bases removed from V and 4 bases from J, the gap between germline ends came to 10 bases. This clonotype was obtained from an adult in good health. This sequence joins TRBV9 and TRBJ1-1; D is unresolved. The sample consisted of peripheral blood, taken on day 0 of MenACWY control vaccination. The chain's CDR3 is CASSVGGASTEAFF. In nucleotides, the CDR3 is TGTGCCAGCAGCGTAGGTGGTGCAAGCACTGAAGCTTTCTTT.